A single sample gave rise to the 24 T cell receptor beta chains below, sequenced in a study of blood T cells in healthy people across ages. Then a second PCR, running roughly 7 to 11 cycles, was carried out with a sample-barcoded 5' primer and a J-beta primer mix. TCRdb passed the 5' RACE reads through MiXCR, listing each CDR3 protein once. The sample holds some 1.6 million distinct CDR3 sequences, around 35% seen once. The sample comprised blood. These receptors were taken from a woman in her twenties or thirties in good health.

In its sample, this clonotype was seen many times. The chain employs TRBV5-6 and TRBJ2-6; 7 bases agree with TRBD1. V gave up 6 bases and J gave up 2 bases; unmatched junction bases: 14. This CDR3 has 18 amino acids. CDR1 SGHDT and CDR2 YYEEEE come from the germline V gene. CDR3 sequence reads: CASTEGANRLTGANVLTF. The DNA of the CDR3 is TGTGCCAGCACCGAGGGGGCGAACCGGTTGACTGGGGCCAACGTCCTGACTTTC.

The gene calls are TRBV28 and TRBJ2-3; 10 nucleotides agree with TRBD2. Germline V gene lookup returns CDR1 MDHEN and CDR2 SYDVKM. The CDR3 length is 17 residues. V shed 5 bases and J 4 bases; nucleotides not matched to a gene: 12. The CDR3 bases are TGTGCCAGCAGTCAAAAACTAGCGGGAAGTTTAGCAGATACGCAGTATTTT. Encoded protein: CASSQKLAGSLADTQYF.

This clonotype was recorded a few times. V usage is TRBV12-3 or TRBV12-4 and J usage is TRBJ2-5; 12 bases fit TRBD1. J was trimmed by 4 bases and V by 3 bases; bases with no gene match: 12. The CDR3 is made up of 18 amino acids. The CDR3 reads CASSFPQTGTGGLETQYF. CDR3 nucleotide sequence: TGTGCCAGCAGTTTCCCTCAAACCGGGACAGGGGGCTTAGAGACCCAGTACTTC.

This chain links TRBV21-1 with TRBJ1-4; the tabulated D call, TRBD1, remains unverified against the DNA. TRBV21-1 corresponds to a pseudogene. There are 15 residues in the CDR3. The CDR3 sequence is CASSKPDRRHEKLFF. CDR3 DNA: TGTGCCAGCAGCAAACCTGACAGGAGGCACGAAAAACTGTTTTTT.

This clonotype was seen only a few times. Here the CDR3 DNA reads TGTGCCAGCGACTACTCCTACAATGAGCAGTTCTTC. This gives the protein CASDYSYNEQFF. The V gene is TRBV7-2, the J gene TRBJ2-1, with a possible D match to TRBD2 (5 bases). Germline CDR1 reads SGHTA; CDR2 reads FQGNSA. The V gene lost 8 bases and the J gene lost 0 bases, with 5 bases spanning the gap. The CDR3 extends over 12 amino acids.

There are a few counts of this clonotype. The chain links TRBV6-6 to TRBJ2-1, with 7 nucleotides matching TRBD2. With 7 bases clipped from V and 0 bases from J, the junction kept 12 bases outside the gene matches. The CDR3 loop spans 17 amino acids. Germline lookup yields CDR1 MNHNY and CDR2 SVGAGI (reference sequence). In DNA, the CDR3 is TGTGCCAGCACCGACGGATCGGGACTAAACTCCTACAATGAGCAGTTCTTC. It is translated as CASTDGSGLNSYNEQFF.

The V and J genes are TRBV28 and TRBJ2-1; unclear D gene. Trimming removed 3 bases at V and 5 bases at J, with 8 bases between. The CDR3 runs to 13 residues. Germline V lookup: CDR1 MDHEN, CDR2 SYDVKM. This CDR3 reads CASSLTGHNEQFF. The CDR3 DNA reads as TGTGCCAGCAGTTTGACTGGCCACAATGAGCAGTTCTTC.

In its sample, this clonotype was seen a few times. The chain uses TRBV5-5 and TRBJ2-1; TRBD2 agrees at 7 bases. CDR1 is SGHKS, CDR2 YYEKEE, per germline (reference sequence). The CDR3 is made up of 15 amino acids. J lost 2 bases, V lost 7 bases, and 9 bases had no gene match. The CDR3 region has the DNA TGTGCCAGCCGAATGGCGGGGGAGGCCTACAATGAGCAGTTCTTC. This codes for CASRMAGEAYNEQFF.

This clonotype was counted only a few times. The chain combines TRBV28 with TRBJ2-3; weak D call: TRBD2 (5 bases). The CDR3 totals 14 residues. Looked up from germline, CDR1 is MDHEN and CDR2 is SYDVKM. V dropped 3 bases and J dropped 3 bases, with 10 bases sitting between them. The chain's CDR3 is CASSFREATDTQYF. The CDR3 DNA sequence: TGTGCCAGCAGTTTTCGGGAAGCTACAGATACGCAGTATTTT.

This clonotype was observed many times. This chain joins TRBV20-1 and TRBJ2-3, with 10 positions matching TRBD2. The CDR3 contains 15 residues. Germline V CDR1 and CDR2: DFQATT, SNEGSKA (reference sequence). Trimming cost V 7 bases and J 6 bases; bases outside gene matches: 13. The CDR3 spells CSGAVVAGGADTQYF. DNA of the CDR3: TGCAGTGGGGCAGTTGTAGCGGGGGGCGCCGATACGCAGTATTTT.

The V and J genes are TRBV25-1 and TRBJ1-1; D possibly corresponds to TRBD1 (5 bases). V gave up 11 bases and J gave up 11 bases, with 21 bases separating them. The CDR3 covers 12 residues. Germline CDR1 is MGHDK and CDR2 is SYGVNS. CDR3 coding DNA: TGTGCCGGCTCCCCCGGGGCCCTCGAGGCTTTCTTT. Residues: CAGSPGALEAFF.

The gene calls are TRBV20-1 and TRBJ1-1; tentatively, D is TRBD1 (5 bases). Germline values: CDR1 DFQATT, CDR2 SNEGSKA (reference sequence). Trimming cost V 0 bases and J 1 base, with 12 bases left between them. The CDR3 sequence is 15 residues long. In nucleotides, the CDR3 is TGCAGTGCTAGAGATCGGGTCAGGGCGAACACTGAAGCTTTCTTT. It yields the protein CSARDRVRANTEAFF.

The chain combines TRBV10-3 with TRBJ2-5, with 8 nucleotides matching TRBD1. This CDR3 region has 17 residues. The V and J ends lost 3 bases and 5 bases, in that order; junction bases with no gene match: 14. In germline, CDR1 is ENHRY, CDR2 SYGVKD. The CDR3 region is CAISEVRGLSPRETQYF. CDR3 bases: TGTGCCATCAGTGAAGTCAGGGGGCTTTCCCCCCGGGAGACCCAGTACTTC.

This clonotype was recorded at least ten times. The chain is built from TRBV5-1 and TRBJ2-7; perhaps D is TRBD1 or TRBD2 (5 bases each). Trimming removed 2 bases from V and 6 bases from J, with 9 bases in between. The CDR3 extends over 12 amino acids. CDR1 is SGHRS and CDR2 is YFSETQ in the germline V gene. CDR3 sequence (DNA): TGCGCCAGCAGCTTTCTTGGGGGCGAGCAGTACTTC. Translated: CASSFLGGEQYF.

The chain uses TRBV25-1 and TRBJ2-5; 8 nucleotides agree with TRBD1. V lost 4 bases and J lost 4; bases outside the gene matches: 8. CDR3 length: 15 residues. Germline assignment: CDR1 MGHDK and CDR2 SYGVNS. CDR3 region: CASSAGQGISETQYF. CDR3 in DNA: TGTGCCAGCAGTGCCGGACAGGGCATTTCAGAGACCCAGTACTTC.

The sample holds a few counts of this clonotype. The V and J genes are TRBV27 and TRBJ2-1, with 9 bases matching TRBD1. Germline loops: CDR1 MNHEY, CDR2 SMNVEV (reference sequence). With 5 bases clipped from V and 9 bases from J, the junction kept 14 bases outside the gene matches. The CDR3 is 16 amino acids. The CDR3 DNA follows: TGTGCCAGCAGTAAACGGCCGGGACAGGGTTGGGTTGAGCAGTTCTTC. This translates into CASSKRPGQGWVEQFF.

The V call is TRBV4-1, the J call TRBJ2-1; TRBD2 is a possible D gene (5 bases). In germline, CDR1 is MGHRA, CDR2 YSYEKL. V lost 2 bases to trimming and J lost 10 bases, with 15 bases between them. This CDR3 is built from 14 residues. CDR3 loop: CASSQRLSSYEQFF. The CDR3, as DNA: TGCGCCAGCAGCCAACGACTAAGCTCCTACGAGCAGTTCTTC.

The V and J genes are TRBV15 and TRBJ2-7; D gene uncertain. The germline V and J ends were trimmed by 8 bases and 3 bases, with 11 bases remaining between them. The germline gives CDR1 LNHNV, CDR2 YYDKDF (reference sequence). The CDR3 consists of 12 residues. CDR3 in DNA: TGTGCCACCTCGGCATCTTACTACGAGCAGTACTTC. It translates to CATSASYYEQYF. Combining the CDR3 with reference TRBV15 and TRBJ2-7 gives the whole variable domain DAMVIQNPRYQVTQFGKPVTLSCSQTLNHNVMYWYQQKSSQAPKLLFHYYDKDFNNEADTPDNFQSRRPNTSFCFLDIRSPGLGDTAMYLCATSASYYEQYFGPGTRLTVT.

This clonotype was counted between two and nine times. The gene calls are TRBV4-1 and TRBJ2-7, with D maybe TRBD1 (5 bases). Trimming took 3 bases from V and 7 from J, leaving 16 bases between them. The CDR3 has 14 residues. In germline, CDR1 is MGHRA, CDR2 YSYEKL. The chain's CDR3 is CASSQAWAQGEQYF. The CDR3, as DNA: TGCGCCAGCAGCCAGGCATGGGCCCAGGGAGAGCAGTACTTC.

The chain links TRBV6-5 to TRBJ1-2; tentatively, D is TRBD1 (5 bases). CDR3 length equals 13 residues. V lost 11 bases and J 4 bases, leaving 17 bases between the germline ends. Germline-derived CDR1 and CDR2 are MNHEY and SVGAGI. Here the CDR3 DNA reads TGTGCCTGCCATCGGGGGAGGGGCTATGGCTACACCTTC. Translation: CACHRGRGYGYTF.

A note on this clonotype: A junction boundary mismatches the germline segment, possibly from a read error. This rearrangement joins TRBV3-1 to TRBJ2-5; D gene unclear. The CDR3 is 13 amino acids. Germline V gene lookup returns CDR1 LGHDT and CDR2 YNNKEL (reference sequence). This CDR3 reads CASSRPDWKTQHF. CDR3 coding DNA: TGTGCCAGCAGCCGACCAGATTGGAAGACCCAGCACTTC.

The J gene is TRBJ1-5, the V gene TRBV20-1, with 7 nucleotides matching TRBD1. The V and J ends lost 6 bases and 10 bases, in that order; junction bases with no gene match: 15. The V gene's germline CDR1 is DFQATT and CDR2 SNEGSKA (reference sequence). This CDR3 region has 14 residues. CDR3 loop: CSALSGTADSPQHF. CDR3 bases: TGCAGTGCCCTATCCGGGACAGCCGATTCACCCCAGCATTTT.

This clonotype occurred a few times. The genes are TRBV6-1 and TRBJ2-7; D is perhaps TRBD1 (6 bases). Germline V gives CDR1 MNHNS, CDR2 SASEGT. CDR3 length: 13 residues. The V and J ends lost 1 base and 4 bases respectively, with 8 bases between them. The CDR3 sequence: CASSEVQGYEQYF. The CDR3 DNA reads TGTGCCAGCAGTGAAGTACAGGGATACGAGCAGTACTTC.

This clonotype was observed at least ten times. V is TRBV7-9 and J is TRBJ2-1; 9 bases align to TRBD2. This CDR3 spans 13 amino acids. CDR1 is SEHNR, CDR2 FQNEAQ, per germline (reference sequence). V was clipped by 6 bases and J by 8 bases; unmatched bases: 5. The CDR3 region is CASSPGLAYEQFF. Written as DNA, the CDR3 is TGTGCCAGCAGTCCGGGACTAGCCTATGAGCAGTTCTTC.